This TCR beta chain was recorded in a study of T cell responses to AZD1222 COVID-19 vaccine. Here immunoSEQ multiplex PCR was the method, and the copy in TCRdb shows in-frame clones only, minus some. Of about 95,000 clones detected, less than 90% appear once; the ten largest clones hold 3.7%. The CDR3 runs to 10 residues. Trimming took 6 bases from V and 5 from J, leaving 7 bases between them. Looked up from germline, CDR1 is SQVTM and CDR2 is ANQGSEA. The specimen comprised peripheral blood, sampled on day 0 of AZD1222 vaccination. The V call is TRBV29-1, the J call TRBJ1-1; D might be TRBD1 (5 bases). The clonotype was recovered from an adult in good health. Here the CDR3 DNA reads TGCAGCGTACCAGGGACTGAAGCTTTCTTT. It codes for CSVPGTEAFF.